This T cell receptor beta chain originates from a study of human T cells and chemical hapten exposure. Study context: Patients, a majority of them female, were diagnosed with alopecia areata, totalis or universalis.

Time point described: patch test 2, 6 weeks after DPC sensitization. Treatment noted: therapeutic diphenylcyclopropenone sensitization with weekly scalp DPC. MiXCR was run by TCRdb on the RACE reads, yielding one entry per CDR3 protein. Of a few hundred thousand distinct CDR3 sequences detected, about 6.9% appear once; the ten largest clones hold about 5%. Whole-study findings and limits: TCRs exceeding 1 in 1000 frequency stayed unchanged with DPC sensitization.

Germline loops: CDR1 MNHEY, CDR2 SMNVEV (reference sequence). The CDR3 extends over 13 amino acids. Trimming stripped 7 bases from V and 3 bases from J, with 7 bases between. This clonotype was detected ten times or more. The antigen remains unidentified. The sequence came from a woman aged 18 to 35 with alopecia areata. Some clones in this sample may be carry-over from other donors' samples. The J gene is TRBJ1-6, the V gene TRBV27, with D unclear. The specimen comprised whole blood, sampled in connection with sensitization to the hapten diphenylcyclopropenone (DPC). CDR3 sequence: CASTPSYNSPLHF. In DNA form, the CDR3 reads TGTGCCAGCACCCCCAGCTATAATTCACCCCTCCACTTT.